Listed here are 7 T cell receptor beta chains from one sample, sequenced in a study of T cells in Graves' hyperthyroidism and ophthalmopathy. Amplified regions were TCR beta CDR3 sequences from RNA transcripts. The HTBI primer set was used in a first-round RT-PCR of the TCR CDR3. TCRdb itself ran the multiplex PCR reads through MiXCR, one entry per CDR3 protein. The sample shows over 350,000 distinct CDR3 sequences, roughly 14% of them seen only once. The sample consisted of blood. These TCRs come from a man between 18 and 35 years old with Graves' ophthalmopathy.

This clonotype has at least ten counts. The chain couples TRBV2 to TRBJ1-1, with D uncertain. Trimming removed 6 bases from V and 1 base from J, with 15 bases in between. Germline V gene lookup returns CDR1 SNHLY and CDR2 FYNNEI. The CDR3 runs 15 residues. CDR3 in amino acids: CASRPVEAPNTEAFF. CDR3 coding DNA: TGTGCCAGCAGGCCTGTGGAAGCTCCGAACACTGAAGCTTTCTTT.

This clonotype was recorded many times. The chain links TRBV12-3 or TRBV12-4 to TRBJ2-3; D possibly corresponds to TRBD2 (6 bases). V was cut by 5 bases and J by 4 bases, with 13 bases left in between. The CDR3 consists of 14 residues. This chain's CDR3 is CASSPPTSADTQYF. DNA for the CDR3: TGTGCCAGCAGTCCTCCGACTAGTGCAGATACGCAGTATTTT.

This clonotype was detected ten times or more. The J gene is TRBJ2-7, the V gene TRBV10-3, with TRBD1 identical over 7 bases. The J segment lost 3 bases and the V segment lost 6 bases, leaving 8 bases of the junction unmatched. The CDR3 has 14 residues. Germline CDR1 reads ENHRY; CDR2 reads SYGVKD. The CDR3 spells CAIRVDRARYEQYF. The CDR3 DNA is TGTGCCATCAGGGTTGACAGGGCCCGCTACGAGCAGTACTTC.

This clonotype has a count of ten or more. The rearrangement uses TRBV27 and TRBJ2-6; 14 bases line up with TRBD2. The CDR3 runs 19 residues. Germline V CDR1 and CDR2: MNHEY, SMNVEV (reference sequence). V was pared by 4 bases and J by 1 base, with 6 bases of the junction left unmatched. CDR3 protein: CASSSLWTSGRSGANVLTF. The CDR3 DNA follows: TGTGCCAGCAGTTCCCTATGGACTAGCGGGAGGTCTGGGGCCAACGTCCTGACTTTC.

This chain joins TRBV5-6 and TRBJ2-1; TRBD2 might be the D (5 bases). The CDR3 covers 15 residues. The germline V and J ends were trimmed by 0 bases and 4 bases, with 11 bases remaining between them. Germline loops: CDR1 SGHDT, CDR2 YYEEEE. CDR3 sequence (DNA): TGTGCCAGCAGCTTGGAGGCGGAGGCTTACAATGAGCAGTTCTTC. It encodes CASSLEAEAYNEQFF.

The V and J genes are TRBV7-8 and TRBJ1-1; D is undetermined. The CDR3 contains 13 residues. V was cut by 1 base and J by 4 bases, with 7 bases left in between. Looked up from germline, CDR1 is SGHVS and CDR2 is FQNEAQ. The CDR3 DNA sequence: TGTGCCAGCAGCTTAGAAGGGTTCACTGAAGCTTTCTTT. Translation gives CASSLEGFTEAFF.

This clonotype has ten or more counts. This rearrangement joins TRBV10-3 to TRBJ2-7; no definite D call. Germline CDR1 reads ENHRY; CDR2 reads SYGVKD. Trimming shortened V by 4 bases and J by 6 bases, and 10 bases separated the two germline ends. This CDR3 comprises 12 residues. CDR3 bases: TGTGCCATCAGTGGGGTTCTGGCCGAGCAGTACTTC. Protein: CAISGVLAEQYF.